The rows below give T cell receptor beta chains drawn from one sample of a study of T cell repertoires in cytomegalovirus infection. TCRdb called the reads again in MiXCR, with one record for every CDR3 protein. The table has about 100,000 distinct CDR3 sequences, approximately 17% seen once. The sequencing sample was made of PBMCs. Receptors originate from a human donor in good health (CMV status not recorded). Some clones in this sample may be carry-over from other donors' samples. CDR3s include the opening cysteine and the closing phenylalanine or tryptophan. A D gene is named only where the DNA matches it firmly. Clone sizes are given selectively: once, few, many, or a class where the clone is expanded.

TRBD1,NA,TRBJ1-1,TRBV28,CASSSPDRENTEAFF,TGTGCCAGCAGTAGCCCTGACAGGGAGAACACTGAAGCTTTCTTT
NA,NA,TRBJ2-2,TRBV7-9,CASSLIGSNTGELFF,TGTGCCAGCAGCTTGATAGGTAGCAACACCGGGGAGCTGTTTTTT
NA,many,TRBJ2-3,TRBV27,CASSFGGRTDTQYF,TGTGCCAGCAGTTTTGGGGGCCGCACAGATACGCAGTATTTT
NA,NA,TRBJ1-6,TRBV5-5,CASSSGQRSSYNSPLHF,TGTGCCAGCAGTTCCGGACAGCGGAGCTCCTATAATTCACCCCTCCACTTT
TRBD2,many,TRBJ2-2,TRBV7-3,CASAQLGGAGELFF,TGTGCCAGCGCCCAACTGGGGGGGGCCGGGGAGCTGTTTTTT
TRBD2,many,TRBJ2-3,TRBV7-2,CASSPRGSGGRRDTQYF,TGTGCCAGCAGCCCCCGGGGGAGCGGGGGTCGAAGGGATACGCAGTATTTT
NA,many,TRBJ1-1,TRBV7-2,CASRLMDGFMNTEAFF,TGTGCCAGCAGGTTAATGGACGGATTCATGAACACTGAAGCTTTCTTT
TRBD1,many,TRBJ1-2,TRBV19,CASRKGQGAYYGYTF,TGTGCCAGTAGGAAGGGACAGGGGGCCTACTATGGCTACACCTTC
NA,many,TRBJ1-5,TRBV7-8,CASSPLKNSNQPQHF,TGTGCCAGCAGCCCCCTAAAGAATAGCAATCAGCCCCAGCATTTT
NA,NA,TRBJ1-5,TRBV29-1,CSVRASEGQPQHF,TGCAGCGTTCGTGCCAGTGAAGGTCAGCCCCAGCATTTT
TRBD1,many,TRBJ1-2,TRBV7-9,CASSLGTGGAVNYGYTF,TGTGCCAGCAGCCTCGGGACAGGGGGCGCCGTGAACTATGGCTACACCTTC
NA,few,TRBJ1-5,TRBV10-2,CASSERGRQPQHF,TGCGCCAGCAGTGAGCGGGGGAGGCAGCCCCAGCATTTT
NA,few,TRBJ2-1,TRBV4-2,CASSQDPTSVASNEQFF,TGTGCCAGCAGCCAAGATCCCACTTCGGTAGCGAGCAATGAGCAGTTCTTC
TRBD1,many,TRBJ2-2,TRBV7-2,CASSSGTANTGELFF,TGTGCCAGCAGCTCAGGGACAGCCAACACCGGGGAGCTGTTTTTT
TRBD1,NA,TRBJ1-2,TRBV5-5,CASSWTGAHTYGYTF,TGTGCCAGCAGCTGGACAGGGGCCCACACCTATGGCTACACCTTC
NA,NA,TRBJ1-1,TRBV6-5,CASKRGGMNTEAFF,TGTGCCAGCAAGAGGGGGGGCATGAACACTGAAGCTTTCTTT
NA,few,TRBJ1-5,TRBV4-1,CASSQGQGSNQPQHF,TGCGCCAGCAGCCAAGGGCAGGGATCCAATCAGCCCCAGCATTTT
NA,NA,TRBJ1-1,TRBV20-1,CSGVRGVTEAFF,TGCAGTGGGGTACGGGGCGTCACTGAAGCTTTCTTT
NA,NA,TRBJ2-7,TRBV29-1,CSVEVGTSSYEQYF,TGCAGCGTTGAGGTGGGGACAAGCTCCTACGAGCAGTACTTC
NA,few,TRBJ1-5,TRBV2,CASSGGQGAYQPQHF,TGTGCCAGCAGTGGGGGGCAGGGAGCCTATCAGCCCCAGCATTTT
NA,many,TRBJ2-7,TRBV7-6,CARPPRSADTYEQYF,TGTGCCAGACCCCCTCGTAGCGCAGACACCTACGAGCAGTACTTC
NA,many,TRBJ1-5,TRBV7-3,CASSHNRKTLSDQPQHF,TGTGCCAGCAGCCACAACAGAAAAACATTATCGGATCAGCCCCAGCATTTT
TRBD2,NA,TRBJ2-1,TRBV12-3/TRBV12-4,CAISTSGGSNEQFF,TGTGCCATCTCGACTAGCGGGGGGTCTAATGAGCAGTTCTTC
TRBD1,many,TRBJ1-5,TRBV7-3,CASSLRDRGSSNQPQHF,TGTGCCAGCAGCCTCCGGGACAGGGGTTCCAGCAATCAGCCCCAGCATTTT
TRBD1,NA,TRBJ1-6,TRBV10-3,CAISGTGGGSPLHF,TGTGCCATCAGCGGGACAGGTGGAGGTTCACCCCTCCACTTT
TRBD1,NA,TRBJ1-5,TRBV28,CASSPETGLGNQPQHF,TGTGCCAGCAGTCCCGAGACAGGGTTAGGCAATCAGCCCCAGCATTTT
TRBD2,NA,TRBJ2-5,TRBV5-1,CASSLAGSGGQETQYF,TGCGCCAGCAGCTTGGCGGGTAGCGGGGGGCAAGAGACCCAGTACTTC
NA,NA,TRBJ2-5,TRBV11-2,CASSLTSRRMQETQYF,TGTGCCAGCAGCTTAACAAGCCGGCGGATGCAAGAGACCCAGTACTTC
TRBD1,NA,TRBJ1-2,TRBV20-1,CSARDPRGNYGYTF,TGCAGTGCTAGAGATCCCAGGGGGAACTATGGCTACACCTTC
TRBD2,few,TRBJ2-3,TRBV11-2,CASSKSSGGVTQYF,TGTGCCAGCAGCAAGTCGAGCGGGGGGGTTACGCAGTATTTT
TRBD1,NA,TRBJ2-7,TRBV11-1,CASSFRTGAYEQYF,TGTGCCAGCAGCTTTCGGACAGGGGCCTACGAGCAGTACTTC
NA,many,TRBJ1-5,TRBV7-9,CASSPGYQPQHF,TGTGCCAGCAGCCCAGGGTATCAGCCCCAGCATTTT
NA,NA,TRBJ2-5,TRBV20-1,CSARRGQETQYF,TGCAGTGCTAGGAGGGGACAAGAGACCCAGTACTTC
TRBD1,few,TRBJ1-1,TRBV29-1,CSVRTGVQSTEAFF,TGCAGCGTAAGGACAGGGGTACAGAGCACTGAAGCTTTCTTT
NA,NA,TRBJ1-6,TRBV28,CASKTPGISPLHF,TGTGCCAGCAAAACCCCGGGTATATCACCCCTCCACTTT
NA,few,TRBJ2-1,TRBV5-4,CASRGGTPIQFF,TGTGCCAGCAGAGGCGGCACTCCGATTCAGTTCTTC
NA,NA,TRBJ1-1,TRBV10-3,CAISAVSGAPEAFF,TGTGCCATCAGTGCAGTAAGTGGGGCTCCTGAAGCTTTCTTT
TRBD1,many,TRBJ2-6,TRBV28,CASNSGTGAGGANVLTF,TGTGCCAGCAACTCCGGGACAGGGGCGGGGGGGGCCAACGTCCTGACTTTC
NA,few,TRBJ2-2,TRBV12-5,CASGLRQGNTGELFF,TGTGCTAGTGGTTTGAGGCAGGGGAACACCGGGGAGCTGTTTTTT
NA,NA,TRBJ2-7,TRBV7-2,CASSTDGTYEQYF,TGTGCCAGCAGTACTGACGGAACCTACGAGCAGTACTTC
NA,NA,TRBJ1-1,TRBV19,CASSNSQGTEAFF,TGTGCCAGTAGTAATTCGCAGGGCACTGAAGCTTTCTTT
NA,NA,TRBJ2-7,TRBV20-1,CSARPWGTLDEQYF,TGCAGTGCTAGACCTTGGGGGACTCTCGACGAGCAGTACTTC
NA,many,TRBJ2-4,TRBV7-2,CASSLEHPPGSQAKNIQYF,TGTGCCAGCAGCTTAGAACACCCCCCCGGGTCCCAAGCCAAAAACATTCAGTACTTC
NA,NA,TRBJ2-7,TRBV4-1,CASSPSPGDYEQYF,TGCGCCAGCAGCCCCTCCCCAGGGGACTACGAGCAGTACTTC
NA,NA,TRBJ2-1,TRBV4-2,CASSHGFNEQFF,TGTGCCAGCAGCCACGGATTCAATGAGCAGTTCTTC